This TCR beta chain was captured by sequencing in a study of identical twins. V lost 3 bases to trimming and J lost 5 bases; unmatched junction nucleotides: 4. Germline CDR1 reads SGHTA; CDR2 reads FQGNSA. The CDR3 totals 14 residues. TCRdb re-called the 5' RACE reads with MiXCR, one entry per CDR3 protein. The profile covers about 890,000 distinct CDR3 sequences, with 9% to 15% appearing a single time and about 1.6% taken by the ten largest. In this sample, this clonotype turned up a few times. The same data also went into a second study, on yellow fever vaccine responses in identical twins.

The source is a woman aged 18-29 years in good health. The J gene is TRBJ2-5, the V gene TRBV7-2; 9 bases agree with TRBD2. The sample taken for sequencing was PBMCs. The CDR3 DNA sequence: TGTGCCAGCAGCTTTTTAGCGGGGGCCGAGACCCAGTACTTC. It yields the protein CASSFLAGAETQYF.